This T cell receptor beta chain was sequenced for a study of blood T cells in healthy people across ages (dated by TCRdb to between 2015 and 2016). For the study in its entirety: In model experiments, template switching captured roughly one uniquely barcoded TCR beta cDNA molecule for every two T cells. Age-related changes in TCR beta repertoire diversity were measured in the study by deep sequencing normalized with unique cDNA molecular identifiers. Donors were grouped into four age groups: young (average about 15 years), middle-aged (about 40), aged (62) and long-lived (approximately 75). To avoid experimental bias, donors of different ages were distributed randomly across sequencing lanes. The study analyzed two additional independent replicas of 1 million unique cDNA reads from the same blood draw for two donors, one aged 18 to 29 and one aged 80 or older.

This clonotype came up a few times. Its antigen has not been determined. It has no much larger one-base neighbor in the sample; base qualities were not kept. Systemically healthy Caucasian individuals from Russia, around 39 in total and aged about 6 to 100 years, were included as donors. Each donor gave approximately 9.3 milliliters of peripheral blood, collected into EDTA-treated Vacutainer tubes. Ficoll-Paque density-gradient centrifugation was used to isolate PBMCs, with at least 7 million obtained per sample. Trizol reagent was used to extract total RNA from PBMCs, with at least 6 micrograms per sample. The percentages of naive CD45RAhigh/CD27high T cells were determined by flow cytometry on a PBMC aliquot from every donor. The library was made by 5' RACE. Data came from an Illumina HiSeq 2500. A second roughly 6 to 12 cycle PCR used a sample-barcoded 5' primer and a J-beta primer mix. A unique molecular identifier was introduced onto each TCR beta cDNA molecule by a template-switch 5' adaptor carrying 12 random nucleotides. Each sample yielded at least 3 million CDR3-containing paired-end reads. First-strand cDNA was synthesized from all RNA with the Mint cDNA synthesis kit, primed by a TRBC-specific oligonucleotide. All cDNA was treated with uracil-DNA glycosylase and then went through a first 18-cycle PCR with the universal primers M1SS and BC2_uni_R. As for the original processing: For normalization, 1 million high-quality reads, each with a distinct molecular identifier, were randomly selected from each sample. Instead of being binned into consensus sequences, reads with shared molecular identifiers were discarded. MiTCR, with a Q25 quality threshold and the strictest error-elimination algorithm, was used for CDR3 identification, clonotype clustering and error correction. A nonparametric unseen species model using Euler transformation provided a lower-bound estimate of total TCR beta diversity. Using fastp trimming at Q25 and MiXCR clonotype assembly, TCRdb reanalyzed the public sequencing data and kept in-frame beta chains. Every CDR3 protein is listed once, alongside the most common genes and DNA of its rows. These V and J calls derive from TCRdb rather than the authors' analysis. The sample profile shows about 720,000 distinct CDR3 sequences; about 20% of them were found once. Around a fifth of the sample rests with the top ten.

Points the paper makes about the study in general: Because profiling used bulk unsorted PBMCs, naive and antigen-experienced compartments could not be compared conclusively. The CMV infection status of donors was not known, potentially confounding age-related changes in expanded clonotypes. Compared with the aged group, the long-lived group had more naive CD4+ T cells, fewer expanded clones and increased TCR diversity, a pattern suggesting age selection. Observed TCR beta diversity per million T cells fell roughly linearly with age, and a significant reduction was already apparent by age around 44. Estimates of total diversity based on one million sequenced T cells were regarded as lower bounds and as underestimates. The percentage of naive T cells measured by flow cytometry correlated strongly with observed TCR beta diversity.

V loses 5 bases at its end and J loses 4 bases; junction bases beyond the gene matches: 11. The CDR3 covers 17 residues, taking in both the cysteine and the phenylalanine. Only the CDR3 region is kept as DNA, spanning 51 bases read in frame from base 1. CDR1 LGHNA and CDR2 YNFKEQ were looked up in the germline V gene. The sample comprised blood. The chain joins TRBV4-2 to TRBJ2-5, and 12 bases in between align with TRBD2. The receptor comes from a man between 65 and 79 years old in good health. The DNA sequence is as follows: TGTGCCAGCAGCTCCTCTTCTTGGACTAGCGGGACAGAGACCCAGTACTTC. It translates to CASSSSSWTSGTETQYF.